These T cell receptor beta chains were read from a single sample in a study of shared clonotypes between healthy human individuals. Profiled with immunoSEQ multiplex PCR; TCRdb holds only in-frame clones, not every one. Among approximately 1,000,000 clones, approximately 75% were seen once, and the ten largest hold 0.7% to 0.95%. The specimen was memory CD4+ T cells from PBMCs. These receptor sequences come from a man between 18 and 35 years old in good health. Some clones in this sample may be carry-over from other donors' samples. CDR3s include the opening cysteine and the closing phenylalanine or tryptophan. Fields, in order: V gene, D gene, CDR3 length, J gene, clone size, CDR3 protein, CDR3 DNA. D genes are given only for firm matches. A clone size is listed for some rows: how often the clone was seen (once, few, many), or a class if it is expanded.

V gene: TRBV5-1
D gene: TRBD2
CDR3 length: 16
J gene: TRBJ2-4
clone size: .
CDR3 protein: CASSPTWTSGKNIQYF
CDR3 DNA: TGCGCCAGCAGCCCAACTTGGACTAGCGGCAAAAACATTCAGTACTTC

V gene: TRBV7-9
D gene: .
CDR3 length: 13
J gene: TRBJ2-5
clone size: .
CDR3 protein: CASSLGGGVTQYF
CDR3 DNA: TGTGCCAGCAGCTTAGGTGGCGGGGTGACCCAGTACTTC

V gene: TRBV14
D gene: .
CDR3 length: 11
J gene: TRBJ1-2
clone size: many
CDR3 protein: CASSQDGGYTF
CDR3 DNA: TGTGCCAGCAGCCAAGATGGCGGCTACACCTTC

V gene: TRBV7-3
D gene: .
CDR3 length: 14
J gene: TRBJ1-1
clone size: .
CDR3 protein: CASSLLQMNTEAFF
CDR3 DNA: TGTGCCAGCAGCTTATTACAGATGAACACTGAAGCTTTCTTT

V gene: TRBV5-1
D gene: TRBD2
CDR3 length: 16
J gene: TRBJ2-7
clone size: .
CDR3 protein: CASSLGTSGRAHEQYF
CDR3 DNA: TGCGCCAGCAGCTTGGGGACTAGCGGGAGGGCCCACGAGCAGTACTTC

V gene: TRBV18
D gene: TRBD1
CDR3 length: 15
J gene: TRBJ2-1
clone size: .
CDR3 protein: CASSPSGQRPNEQFF
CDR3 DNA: TGTGCCAGCTCACCGTCGGGACAGAGACCTAATGAGCAGTTCTTC

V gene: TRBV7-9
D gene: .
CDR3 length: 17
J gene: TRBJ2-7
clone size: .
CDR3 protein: CASTHGSRGDIPYEQYF
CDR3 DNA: TGTGCCAGCACCCACGGGTCTCGGGGAGACATCCCCTACGAGCAGTACTTC

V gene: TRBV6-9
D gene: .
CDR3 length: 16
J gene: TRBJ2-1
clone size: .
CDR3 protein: CAGKGGEVRSYNEQFF
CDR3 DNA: TGTGCGGGTAAGGGGGGCGAAGTTAGGTCCTACAATGAGCAGTTCTTC

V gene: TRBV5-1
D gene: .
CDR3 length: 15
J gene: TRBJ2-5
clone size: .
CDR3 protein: CASSHQPWSEETQYF
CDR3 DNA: TGCGCCAGCAGCCATCAGCCCTGGAGCGAAGAGACCCAGTACTTC

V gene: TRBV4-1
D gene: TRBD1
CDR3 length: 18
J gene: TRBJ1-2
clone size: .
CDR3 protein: CASSQETGGEPLIHGYTF
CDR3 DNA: TGCGCCAGCAGCCAAGAGACAGGGGGCGAACCCCTAATACATGGCTACACCTTC

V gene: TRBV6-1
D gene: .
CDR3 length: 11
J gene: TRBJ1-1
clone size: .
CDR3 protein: CASSFARRAFF
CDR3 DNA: TGTGCCAGCAGTTTCGCCCGAAGAGCTTTCTTT

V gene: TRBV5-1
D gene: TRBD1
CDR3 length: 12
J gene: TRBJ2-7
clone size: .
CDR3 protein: CASSFEGAEQYF
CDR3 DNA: TGCGCCAGCAGCTTCGAGGGGGCCGAGCAGTACTTC

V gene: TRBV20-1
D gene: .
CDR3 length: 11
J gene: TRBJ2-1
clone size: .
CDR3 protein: CSARGVGEQFF
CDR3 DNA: TGCAGTGCTAGAGGGGTGGGGGAGCAGTTCTTC

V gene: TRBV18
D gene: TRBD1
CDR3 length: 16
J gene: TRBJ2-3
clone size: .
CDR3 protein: CASSPTGAASTDTQYF
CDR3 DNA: TGTGCCAGCTCACCTACAGGGGCCGCCAGCACAGATACGCAGTATTTT

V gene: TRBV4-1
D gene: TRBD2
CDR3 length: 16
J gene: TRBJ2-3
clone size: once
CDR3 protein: CASSLAFSGSSDTQYF
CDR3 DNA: TGCGCCAGCAGCCTGGCCTTTAGCGGGAGTTCAGATACGCAGTATTTT

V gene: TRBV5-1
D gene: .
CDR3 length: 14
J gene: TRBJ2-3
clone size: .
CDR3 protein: CASRVGGPIDTQYF
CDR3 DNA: TGCGCCAGCCGGGTGGGAGGCCCTATTGATACGCAGTATTTT

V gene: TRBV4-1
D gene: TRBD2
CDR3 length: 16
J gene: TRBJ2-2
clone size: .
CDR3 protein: CASSSTSGGNTGELFF
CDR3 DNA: TGCGCCAGCAGTTCGACTAGCGGGGGGAACACCGGGGAGCTGTTTTTT